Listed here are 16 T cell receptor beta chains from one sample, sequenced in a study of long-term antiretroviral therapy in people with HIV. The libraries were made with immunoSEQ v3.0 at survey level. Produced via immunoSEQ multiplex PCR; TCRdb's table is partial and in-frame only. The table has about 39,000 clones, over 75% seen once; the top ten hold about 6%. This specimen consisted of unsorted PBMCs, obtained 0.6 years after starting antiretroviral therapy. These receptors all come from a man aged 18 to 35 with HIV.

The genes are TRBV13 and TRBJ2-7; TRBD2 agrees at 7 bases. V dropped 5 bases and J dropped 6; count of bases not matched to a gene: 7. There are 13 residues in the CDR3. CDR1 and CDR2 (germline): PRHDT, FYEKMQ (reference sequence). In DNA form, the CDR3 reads TGTGCCAGCAGCGCCCGGACTAGTGTCGAGCAGTACTTC. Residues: CASSARTSVEQYF.

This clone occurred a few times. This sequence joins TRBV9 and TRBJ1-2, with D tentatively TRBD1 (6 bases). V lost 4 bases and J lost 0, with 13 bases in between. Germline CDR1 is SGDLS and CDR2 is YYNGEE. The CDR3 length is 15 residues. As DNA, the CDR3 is TGTGCCAGCAGCTTATTCGACAGGCCTAACTATGGCTACACCTTC. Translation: CASSLFDRPNYGYTF.

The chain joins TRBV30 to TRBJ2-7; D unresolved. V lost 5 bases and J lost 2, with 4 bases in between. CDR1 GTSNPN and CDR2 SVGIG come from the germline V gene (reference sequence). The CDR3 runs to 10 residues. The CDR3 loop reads CAWGTYEQYF. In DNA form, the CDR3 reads TGTGCCTGGGGGACCTACGAGCAGTACTTC.

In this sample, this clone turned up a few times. CDR3 coding DNA: TGCGCCAGCGGAGGGACAGCTAACTATGGCTACACCTTC. Protein product: CASGGTANYGYTF. The chain combines TRBV10-2 with TRBJ1-2, with 7 bases aligning to TRBD1. The CDR3 runs 13 residues. J gave up 0 bases and V 8 bases, and 3 bases lay outside the gene matches. Germline loops: CDR1 WSHSY, CDR2 SAAADI.

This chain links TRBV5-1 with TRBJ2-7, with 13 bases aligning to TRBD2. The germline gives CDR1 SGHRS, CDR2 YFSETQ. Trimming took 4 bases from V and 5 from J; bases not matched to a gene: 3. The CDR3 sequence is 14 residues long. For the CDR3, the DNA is TGCGCCAGCAGCCAAGGGACTAGCGGGGACGAGCAGTACTTC. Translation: CASSQGTSGDEQYF.

The CDR3 bases are TGTGCCAGCACCGATAGCGGGAGCGTTCGACGCGAGCAGTACTTC. It specifies CASTDSGSVRREQYF. The chain employs TRBV27 and TRBJ2-7; 9 bases match TRBD2. Germline trimming cut 7 bases from V and 6 bases from J; bases unmatched to any gene: 13. Looked up from germline, CDR1 is MNHEY and CDR2 is SMNVEV (reference sequence). The CDR3 runs 15 residues.

Here the CDR3 DNA reads TGTGCCAGCAGCTTTGGAAGGGGCACTGAAGCTTTCTTT. This gives the protein CASSFGRGTEAFF. The V call is TRBV7-9, the J call TRBJ1-1; the D gene is possibly TRBD1 (5 bases). Germline assignment: CDR1 SEHNR and CDR2 FQNEAQ (reference sequence). V was shortened by 3 bases and J by 4 bases, with 9 bases between the two germline ends. This CDR3 contains 13 residues.

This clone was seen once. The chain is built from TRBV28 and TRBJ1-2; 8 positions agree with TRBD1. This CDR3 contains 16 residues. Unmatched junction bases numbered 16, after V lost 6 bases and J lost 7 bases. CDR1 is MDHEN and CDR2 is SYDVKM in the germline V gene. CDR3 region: CASSSYRGSGSAGYTF. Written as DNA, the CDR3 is TGTGCCAGCAGCTCATACAGGGGGAGCGGTTCCGCTGGCTACACCTTC.

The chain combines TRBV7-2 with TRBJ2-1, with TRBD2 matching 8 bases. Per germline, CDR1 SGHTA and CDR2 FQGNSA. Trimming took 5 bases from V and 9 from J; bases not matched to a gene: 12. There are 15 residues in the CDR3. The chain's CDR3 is CASSPRGGLLFEQFF. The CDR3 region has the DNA TGTGCCAGCAGCCCACGGGGGGGATTGCTCTTTGAGCAGTTCTTC.

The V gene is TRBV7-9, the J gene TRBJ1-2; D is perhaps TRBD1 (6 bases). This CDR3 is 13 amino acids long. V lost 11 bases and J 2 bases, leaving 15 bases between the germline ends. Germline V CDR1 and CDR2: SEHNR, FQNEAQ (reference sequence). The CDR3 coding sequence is TGTGCCTTGGAGGGGGGAGGGAACTATGGCTACACCTTC. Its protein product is CALEGGGNYGYTF.

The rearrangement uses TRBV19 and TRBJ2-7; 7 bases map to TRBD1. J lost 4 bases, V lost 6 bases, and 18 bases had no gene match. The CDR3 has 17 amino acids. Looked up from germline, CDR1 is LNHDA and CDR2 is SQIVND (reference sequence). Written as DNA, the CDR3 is TGTGCCAGTAGCCGACTCTTTGGGACAGAGGCAGTTTACGAGCAGTACTTC. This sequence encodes CASSRLFGTEAVYEQYF.

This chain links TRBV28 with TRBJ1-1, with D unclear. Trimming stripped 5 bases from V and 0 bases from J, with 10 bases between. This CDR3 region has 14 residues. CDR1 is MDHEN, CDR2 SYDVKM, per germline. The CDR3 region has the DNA TGTGCCAGCAGTAGACCCCAGATGAACACTGAAGCTTTCTTT. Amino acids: CASSRPQMNTEAFF.

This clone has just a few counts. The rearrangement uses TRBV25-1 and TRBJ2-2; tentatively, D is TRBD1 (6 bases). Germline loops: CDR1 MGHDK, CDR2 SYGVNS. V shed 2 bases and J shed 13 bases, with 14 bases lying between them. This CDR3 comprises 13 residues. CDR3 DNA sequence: TGTGCCAGCAGTGAAGCGACAGGTTTGTCGCTGTTTTTT. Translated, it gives CASSEATGLSLFF.

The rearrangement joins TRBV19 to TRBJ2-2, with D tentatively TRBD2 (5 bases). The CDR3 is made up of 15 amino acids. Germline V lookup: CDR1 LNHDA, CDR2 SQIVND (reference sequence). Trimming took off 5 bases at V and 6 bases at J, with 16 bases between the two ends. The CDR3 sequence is CASSFPVRGPGELFF. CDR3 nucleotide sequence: TGTGCCAGTAGTTTCCCCGTTCGGGGTCCCGGGGAGCTGTTTTTT.

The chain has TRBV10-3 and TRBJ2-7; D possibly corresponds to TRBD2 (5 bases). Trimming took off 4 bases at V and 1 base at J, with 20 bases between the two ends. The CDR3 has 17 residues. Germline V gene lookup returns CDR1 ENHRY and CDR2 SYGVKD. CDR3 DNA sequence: TGTGCCATCAGTGCTCGCGCGGGTCAGACTCAGTCCTACGAGCAGTACTTC. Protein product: CAISARAGQTQSYEQYF.

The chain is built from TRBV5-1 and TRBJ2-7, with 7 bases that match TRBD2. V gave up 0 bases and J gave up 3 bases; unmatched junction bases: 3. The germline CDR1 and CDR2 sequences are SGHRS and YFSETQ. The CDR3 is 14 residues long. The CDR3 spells CASSLEGRGYEQYF. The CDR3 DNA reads TGCGCCAGCAGCTTGGAAGGGAGGGGCTACGAGCAGTACTTC.